This TCR beta chain originates from a study of CD8+ T cells in alopecia areata. Study at large: Patients received oral tofacitinib, 5 to 10 mg twice daily, for moderate-to-severe alopecia areata. General observations from the study: Affected scalp, especially in alopecia totalis/universalis, had a higher clonality than normal scalp did.

In each case, RNA was isolated and then reverse transcribed into cDNA as the sequencing template. Sequencing was performed with immunoSEQ multiplex PCR; in TCRdb, only in-frame clones are kept and a portion is missing. The sample shows around 190,000 clones, approximately 56% of them seen only once. Germline V gene data show CDR1 as SQVTM and CDR2 as ANQGSEA. This CDR3 is built from 15 residues. V was shortened by 7 bases and J by 1 base, with 16 bases between the two germline ends. The treatment was: oral pan-JAK inhibitor, 5-10 mg twice daily. This clone occurred a few times. The antigen remains unidentified.

Sequences were derived from CD4+ T cells sorted from blood, sampled at week 4, from a patient treated with tofacitinib. The sequence was collected from a human donor with alopecia areata. The rearrangement uses TRBV29-1 and TRBJ2-2; D might be TRBD1 (5 bases). The CDR3 DNA reads as TGCAGCGCCAGCTCAGGGTTAAAGAACACCGGGGAGCTGTTTTTT. It codes for CSASSGLKNTGELFF.